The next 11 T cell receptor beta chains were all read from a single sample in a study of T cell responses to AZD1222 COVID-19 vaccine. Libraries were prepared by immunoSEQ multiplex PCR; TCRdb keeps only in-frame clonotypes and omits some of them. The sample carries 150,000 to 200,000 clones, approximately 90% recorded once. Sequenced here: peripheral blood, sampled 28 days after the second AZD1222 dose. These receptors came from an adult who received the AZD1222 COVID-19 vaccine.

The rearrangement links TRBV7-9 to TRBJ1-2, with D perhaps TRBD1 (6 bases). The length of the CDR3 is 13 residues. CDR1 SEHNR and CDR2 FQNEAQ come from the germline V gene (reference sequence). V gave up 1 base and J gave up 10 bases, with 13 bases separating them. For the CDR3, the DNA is TGTGCCAGCAGCTTAGGGCAGGGGAATGACTACACCTTC. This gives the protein CASSLGQGNDYTF.

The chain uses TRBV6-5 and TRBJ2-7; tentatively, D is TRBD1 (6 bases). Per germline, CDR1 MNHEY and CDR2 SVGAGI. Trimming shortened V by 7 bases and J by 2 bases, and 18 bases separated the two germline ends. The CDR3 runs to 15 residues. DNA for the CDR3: TGTGCCAGCACATTCGCGACAGGCCTAACCTACGAGCAGTACTTC. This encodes CASTFATGLTYEQYF.

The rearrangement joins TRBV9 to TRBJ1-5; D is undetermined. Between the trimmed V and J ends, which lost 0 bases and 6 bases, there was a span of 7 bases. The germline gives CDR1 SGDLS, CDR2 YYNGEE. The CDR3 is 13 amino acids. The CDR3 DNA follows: TGTGCCAGCAGCGTAGCCGGGAGTCAGCCCCAGCATTTT. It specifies CASSVAGSQPQHF.

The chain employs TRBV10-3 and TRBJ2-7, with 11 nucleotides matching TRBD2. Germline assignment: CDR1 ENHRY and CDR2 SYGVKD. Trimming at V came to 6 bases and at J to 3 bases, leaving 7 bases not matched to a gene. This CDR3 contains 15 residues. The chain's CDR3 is CAISRTSGSFYEQYF. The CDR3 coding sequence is TGTGCCATCAGCCGAACTAGCGGGAGTTTCTACGAGCAGTACTTC.

CDR3 amino acids: CASSQIEAFF. The DNA for the CDR3 is TGTGCCAGCAGCCAAATTGAAGCTTTCTTT. The rearrangement joins TRBV7-3 to TRBJ1-1; D call uncertain. The CDR3 contains 10 residues. Trimming pared 5 bases from V and 7 bases from J, leaving 5 bases between. Germline values: CDR1 SGHTA, CDR2 FQGTGA.

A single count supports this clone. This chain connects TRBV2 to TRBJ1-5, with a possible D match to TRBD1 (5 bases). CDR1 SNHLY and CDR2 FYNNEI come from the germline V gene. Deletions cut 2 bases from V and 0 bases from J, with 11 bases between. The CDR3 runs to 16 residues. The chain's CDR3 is CASSERGPYSNQPQHF. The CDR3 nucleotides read TGTGCCAGCAGTGAAAGGGGACCCTATAGCAATCAGCCCCAGCATTTT.

The CDR3 DNA reads TGTGCCAGCAGTGACAGGCGGGATTCTGGAAACACCATATATTTT. Translating it yields CASSDRRDSGNTIYF. The chain employs TRBV6-1 and TRBJ1-3, with no clear D. V was shortened by 3 bases and J by 1 base, with 10 bases between the two germline ends. Looked up from germline, CDR1 is MNHNS and CDR2 is SASEGT. This CDR3 region has 15 residues.

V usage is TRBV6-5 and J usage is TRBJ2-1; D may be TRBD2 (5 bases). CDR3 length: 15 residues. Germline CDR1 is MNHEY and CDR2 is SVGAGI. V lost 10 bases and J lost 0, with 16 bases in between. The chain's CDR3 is CATSYLGSSYNEQFF. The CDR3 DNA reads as TGTGCCACTAGTTATCTGGGGAGCTCCTACAATGAGCAGTTCTTC.

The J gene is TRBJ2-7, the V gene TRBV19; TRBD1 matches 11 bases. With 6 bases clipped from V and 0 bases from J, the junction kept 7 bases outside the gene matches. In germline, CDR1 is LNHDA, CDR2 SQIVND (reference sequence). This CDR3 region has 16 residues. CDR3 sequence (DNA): TGTGCCAGTAGCTCCGCGGGACAGGGGGTCTCCTACGAGCAGTACTTC. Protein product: CASSSAGQGVSYEQYF. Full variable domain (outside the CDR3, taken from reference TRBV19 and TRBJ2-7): DGGITQSPKYLFRKEGQNVTLSCEQNLNHDAMYWYRQDPGQGLRLIYYSQIVNDFQKGDIAEGYSVSREKKESFPLTVTSAQKNPTAFYLCASSSAGQGVSYEQYFGPGTRLTVT.

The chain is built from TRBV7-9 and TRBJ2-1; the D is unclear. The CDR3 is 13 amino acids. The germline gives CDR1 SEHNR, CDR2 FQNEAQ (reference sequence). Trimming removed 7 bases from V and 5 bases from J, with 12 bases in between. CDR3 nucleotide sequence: TGTGCCAGCACGCGGAGATCGGACAATGAGCAGTTCTTC. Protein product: CASTRRSDNEQFF.

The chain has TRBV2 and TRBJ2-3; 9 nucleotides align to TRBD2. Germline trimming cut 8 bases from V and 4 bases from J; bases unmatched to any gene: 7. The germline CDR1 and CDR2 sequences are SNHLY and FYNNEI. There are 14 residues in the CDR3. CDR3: CASLLSGSPDTQYF. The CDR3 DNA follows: TGTGCCAGCTTACTTAGCGGGAGCCCAGATACGCAGTATTTT.